Each of the 26 T cell receptor beta chains below was sequenced from the same sample in a study of radiotherapy plus CTLA-4 blockade in lung cancer (dated 2018 in TCRdb). Library prep was done by the immunoSEQ multiplex PCR assay. In TCRdb, the immuneACCESS table is reduced to in-frame sequences with V and J assigned. These tables do not hold every clone; where another copy was compared, an unresolved V gene accounts for under half, and the others remain unexplained. For this sample the table gives approximately 81,000 clones, of which roughly 79% were detected only once. 4% of the sample goes to the ten largest clones. Sequencing used peripheral blood, obtained from a patient treated with radiotherapy plus ipilimumab. The receptors were sampled from a human donor with non-small cell lung cancer who had a partial response to radiotherapy plus ipilimumab. Some clones in this sample may be carry-over from other donors' samples.

The J gene is TRBJ1-6, the V gene TRBV9, with a weak D call TRBD1 (6 bases). The CDR3 spans 14 residues. Trimming stripped 0 bases from V and 10 bases from J, with 11 bases between. Germline values: CDR1 SGDLS, CDR2 YYNGEE. This CDR3 reads CASSVGGQSSPLHF. The CDR3 nucleotides are TGTGCCAGCAGCGTAGGCGGACAGTCATCACCCCTCCACTTT.

This clone is labeled as medium-sized. The genes are TRBV5-4 and TRBJ1-4; TRBD1 matches 10 bases. V gave up 4 bases and J gave up 7 bases; unmatched junction bases: 7. Per germline, CDR1 SGHNT and CDR2 YYREEE (reference sequence). This CDR3 region has 15 residues. DNA of the CDR3: TGTGCCAGCAGCCCGGCGGGACAGGGGATTGAAAAACTGTTTTTT. Translating gives CASSPAGQGIEKLFF.

This clone appeared once. The CDR3 region has the DNA TGTGCCAGCAGTGAAGATCCTAGCGGGAGTCTTTACAATGAGCAGTTCTTC. It encodes CASSEDPSGSLYNEQFF. This chain connects TRBV6-1 to TRBJ2-1; 10 bases are shared with TRBD2. The CDR3 is 17 residues long. With V trimmed by 1 base and J by 4 bases, 7 bases remained unmatched. In germline, CDR1 is MNHNS, CDR2 SASEGT.

V and J are TRBV19 and TRBJ1-1; 8 nucleotides align to TRBD1. V shed 4 bases, J shed 5 bases, and the junction held 9 bases outside the gene matches. This CDR3 has 15 residues. In germline, CDR1 is LNHDA, CDR2 SQIVND (reference sequence). CDR3 protein: CASSTAGQGGTEAFF. CDR3 DNA: TGTGCCAGTAGTACGGCCGGACAGGGTGGGACTGAAGCTTTCTTT.

CDR3 residues: CASSGGLAGEETQYF. The CDR3 DNA is TGTGCCAGCAGTGGGGGACTAGCGGGAGAGGAGACCCAGTACTTC. The chain links TRBV2 to TRBJ2-5; 14 nucleotides agree with TRBD2. V shed 4 bases and J 5 bases; nucleotides not matched to a gene: 3. This CDR3 is 15 amino acids long. CDR1 is SNHLY and CDR2 is FYNNEI in the germline V gene.

The chain combines TRBV2 with TRBJ2-7; the match to TRBD1 covers 7 bases. CDR1 is SNHLY, CDR2 FYNNEI, per germline. The CDR3 contains 14 residues. V lost 4 bases, J lost 3 bases, and 6 bases stayed unmatched. The CDR3 loop reads CASSAGTASYEQYF. In DNA form, the CDR3 reads TGTGCCAGCAGTGCCGGGACAGCGAGCTACGAGCAGTACTTC.

This clone was observed a few times. This chain connects TRBV18 to TRBJ2-1; 9 bases line up with TRBD1. CDR3 length equals 15 residues. Germline CDR1 reads KGHSH; CDR2 reads LQKENI. The ends lost 4 bases at V and 5 bases at J; junction bases unmatched: 6. The CDR3 DNA reads TGTGCCAGCTCACTTTCCGGGACAGGGAACAATGAGCAGTTCTTC. Protein: CASSLSGTGNNEQFF.

This chain joins TRBV7-2 and TRBJ2-7; 8 bases agree with TRBD2. Germline trimming cut 2 bases from V and 4 bases from J; bases unmatched to any gene: 7. There are 15 residues in the CDR3. Per germline, CDR1 SGHTA and CDR2 FQGNSA. The CDR3 sequence is CASSLRLAGLYEQYF. The CDR3 coding sequence is TGTGCCAGCAGCTTACGGTTAGCGGGACTGTACGAGCAGTACTTC.

This chain uses TRBV6-5 with TRBJ1-1; D remains unclear. Deletions cut 8 bases from V and 0 bases from J, with 10 bases between. From germline, CDR1 is MNHEY and CDR2 SVGAGI. CDR3 length: 13 residues. CDR3 bases: TGTGCCAGCGCGGCAGCGTTGAACACTGAAGCTTTCTTT. Its translation is CASAAALNTEAFF.

This chain uses TRBV7-2 with TRBJ2-1, with TRBD1 identical over 8 bases. The V gene end was trimmed by 5 bases and the J gene end by 4 bases; junction bases not matched to a gene: 10. CDR1 is SGHTA, CDR2 FQGNSA, per germline. The CDR3 sequence is 16 residues long. This CDR3 reads CASSRQGRSTYNEQFF. For the CDR3, the DNA is TGTGCCAGCAGCCGACAGGGGCGGAGTACGTACAATGAGCAGTTCTTC.

CDR3 in DNA: TGTGCCAGCAGTCCGGCGTGGGGACAGGGCCTGAAAACTAGCGAGCAGTACTTC. Amino acids: CASSPAWGQGLKTSEQYF. This rearrangement joins TRBV5-8 to TRBJ2-5; the match to TRBD1 covers 9 bases. The better agreement between TRBJ2-7 and the DNA end casts doubt on the J call. CDR1 is SGHTS and CDR2 is YDEGEE in the germline V gene. The CDR3 runs 18 residues.

This rearrangement joins TRBV18 to TRBJ2-5, with D possibly matching TRBD2 (6 bases). CDR1 is KGHSH, CDR2 LQKENI, per germline. V lost 5 bases to trimming and J lost 3 bases, with 10 bases between them. This CDR3 region has 13 residues. In nucleotides, the CDR3 is TGTGCCAGCTCAACCGGGAGAAAAGAGACCCAGTACTTC. This gives the protein CASSTGRKETQYF. The full variable domain, its missing parts supplied by reference TRBV18 and TRBJ2-5, is NAGVMQNPRHLVRRRGQEARLRCSPMKGHSHVYWYRQLPEEGLKFMVYLQKENIIDESGMPKERFSAEFPKEGPSILRIQQVVRGDSAAYFCASSTGRKETQYFGPGTRLLVL.

This clone is classed as medium-sized. The chain carries TRBV6-5 and TRBJ2-7; 9 bases are a match to TRBD2. The V gene end was trimmed by 8 bases and the J gene end by 2 bases; junction bases not matched to a gene: 7. Germline V gene sequence: CDR1 MNHEY, CDR2 SVGAGI. The CDR3 is 14 residues long. The CDR3 coding sequence is TGTGCCAGCCGGGAGACTAGCGGTCCCTACGAGCAGTACTTC. This codes for CASRETSGPYEQYF.

In this sample, this clone is medium-sized (0.01 to 0.1%). This chain joins TRBV19 and TRBJ2-3, with D possibly TRBD2 on 5 matching bases. This CDR3 region has 16 residues. Germline CDR1 and CDR2: LNHDA and SQIVND (reference sequence). The ends were cut back, 4 bases at V and 2 bases at J, with 16 bases in the middle. The CDR3 nucleotides are TGTGCCAGTAGTAACTTAGCGAGAAAAAACACAGATACGCAGTATTTT. Translating it yields CASSNLARKNTDTQYF.

This clone turned up a few times. The V call is TRBV4-3, the J call TRBJ1-3; tentatively, D is TRBD1 (6 bases). V gave up 0 bases and J gave up 8 bases, with 17 bases separating them. Germline-derived CDR1 and CDR2 are LGHNA and YSLEER. The CDR3 loop spans 16 amino acids. The CDR3 DNA sequence: TGCGCCAGCAGCCAAGATCTGGGGGCGCAGATATACACCATATATTTT. This codes for CASSQDLGAQIYTIYF.

There are a few counts of this clone. The rearrangement joins TRBV6-5 to TRBJ1-6, with D unresolved. CDR1 is MNHEY and CDR2 is SVGAGI in the germline V gene. This CDR3 region has 12 residues. Trimming took off 6 bases at V and 7 bases at J, with 7 bases between the two ends. The CDR3, as DNA: TGTGCCAGCAGGCTATGGAATTCACCCCTCCACTTT. Its translation: CASRLWNSPLHF.

This chain joins TRBV5-1 and TRBJ2-3, with 9 bases lining up with TRBD1. Germline loops: CDR1 SGHRS, CDR2 YFSETQ. CDR3 length equals 16 residues. V was pared by 0 bases and J by 6 bases, with 8 bases of the junction left unmatched. The chain's CDR3 is CASSLALDRGSDTQYF. In DNA, the CDR3 is TGCGCCAGCAGCTTGGCCCTGGACAGGGGATCGGATACGCAGTATTTT. Together with reference TRBV5-1 and TRBJ2-3, the CDR3 gives the full variable domain: KAGVTQTPRYLIKTRGQQVTLSCSPISGHRSVSWYQQTPGQGLQFLFEYFSETQRNKGNFPGRFSGRQFSNSRSEMNVSTLELGDSALYLCASSLALDRGSDTQYFGPGTRLTVL.

The chain is built from TRBV28 and TRBJ1-1, with 8 positions matching TRBD1. The CDR3 extends over 15 amino acids. The germline gives CDR1 MDHEN, CDR2 SYDVKM. Losses at the gene ends were 6 bases for V and 0 bases for J; bases not matched to a gene: 6. CDR3 sequence: CASSPAGGMNTEAFF. In DNA, the CDR3 is TGTGCCAGCAGCCCGGCAGGGGGCATGAACACTGAAGCTTTCTTT.

The chain has TRBV5-6 and TRBJ2-7, with TRBD1 as a possible D gene (6 bases). V lost 3 bases and J 0 bases, leaving 13 bases between the germline ends. CDR3 length: 15 residues. Germline lookup yields CDR1 SGHDT and CDR2 YYEEEE. The CDR3 DNA is TGTGCCAGCAGCTGGACAGAACAGAACTCCTACGAGCAGTACTTC. Translation: CASSWTEQNSYEQYF.

This clone came up many times. The V call is TRBV19, the J call TRBJ2-7; 9 nucleotides agree with TRBD1. The V gene end was trimmed by 5 bases and the J gene end by 5 bases; junction bases not matched to a gene: 10. The CDR3 contains 15 residues. Germline V gene lookup returns CDR1 LNHDA and CDR2 SQIVND (reference sequence). CDR3 sequence: CASSREDRGIDEQYF. The DNA of the CDR3 is TGTGCCAGTAGTCGGGAGGACAGGGGAATTGACGAGCAGTACTTC.

The chain recombines TRBV7-2 with TRBJ2-3; tentatively, D is TRBD2 (6 bases). The germline V gene has CDR1 SGHTA and CDR2 FQGNSA. Trimming removed 0 bases at V and 8 bases at J, with 24 bases between. The CDR3 loop spans 18 amino acids. The chain's CDR3 is CASSLAVPAGSTSFTQYF. DNA of the CDR3: TGTGCCAGCAGCTTAGCGGTCCCAGCGGGCTCGACTAGTTTTACGCAGTATTTT.

This sequence joins TRBV11-3 and TRBJ2-2; TRBD2 matches at 11 bases. V gave up 8 bases and J gave up 1 base; unmatched junction bases: 6. The germline V gene encodes CDR1 SGHNT and CDR2 YENEEA. The CDR3 runs 16 residues. The CDR3, as DNA: TGTGCCAGCGCCGTCGGACTAGCGGGGAACACCGGGGAGCTGTTTTTT. Amino acids: CASAVGLAGNTGELFF.

The V call is TRBV19, the J call TRBJ2-5; a weak D match, TRBD2 (6 bases). CDR1 is LNHDA, CDR2 SQIVND, per germline (reference sequence). The CDR3 runs 15 residues. V shed 7 bases and J shed 5 bases, with 20 bases lying between them. CDR3 in DNA: TGTGCCAGTACCCATCAAGCGGGCGGGGTGGAGACCCAGTACTTC. This gives the protein CASTHQAGGVETQYF.

The chain employs TRBV28 and TRBJ2-3; TRBD1 aligns across 10 bases. After removal of 6 bases from V and 4 bases from J, the junction contained 4 bases not matched to a gene. The germline gives CDR1 MDHEN, CDR2 SYDVKM. The CDR3 consists of 14 residues. The CDR3 here is CASSQDRGADTQYF. CDR3 DNA sequence: TGTGCCAGCAGCCAGGACAGGGGGGCAGATACGCAGTATTTT.

This clone was found a few times. The chain links TRBV13 to TRBJ2-1, with TRBD2 identical over 9 bases. This CDR3 comprises 16 residues. J lost 0 bases, V lost 5 bases, and 5 bases had no gene match. Germline V gives CDR1 PRHDT, CDR2 FYEKMQ (reference sequence). CDR3 sequence: CASSRFSGSSYNEQFF. The CDR3 DNA is TGTGCCAGCAGCCGCTTTAGCGGGAGCTCCTACAATGAGCAGTTCTTC.

The chain recombines TRBV11-1 with TRBJ2-1; no firm D call. This CDR3 region has 14 residues. Deletions cut 5 bases from V and 6 bases from J, with 14 bases between. The germline gives CDR1 SGHAT, CDR2 FQDESV (reference sequence). CDR3 amino acids: CASSPLDWVNEQFF. CDR3 DNA sequence: TGTGCCAGCAGCCCCCTAGATTGGGTCAATGAGCAGTTCTTC. Full variable domain (rest looked up from reference TRBV11-1 and TRBJ2-1): EAEVAQSPRYKITEKSQAVAFWCDPISGHATLYWYRQILGQGPELLVQFQDESVVDDSQLPKDRFSAERLKGVDSTLKIQPAELGDSAMYLCASSPLDWVNEQFFGPGTRLTVL.